What follows is one TCR beta chain and its context. No antigen is known for it. Produced via immunoSEQ multiplex PCR; TCRdb's table is partial and in-frame only. The table records about 1,100 clones, 68% of them present only once. Time point indicated: 4-8 weeks after completion of therapy. This specimen comes from a study of T cell therapy after organ transplantation. Turning to the study itself: T cell doses, up to 6, came every 2 weeks; follow-up lasted 25 to 35 weeks. Patients received a median of 1.92 x 10^8 CMV-specific T cells over 2 to 6 infusions.

The CDR3 consists of 15 residues. Germline CDR1 is MNHEY and CDR2 is SMNVEV (reference sequence). Between the trimmed V and J ends, which lost 2 bases and 3 bases, there was a span of 12 bases. Study-wide results and limits: Minimal repertoire change after therapy followed marked pretherapy expansions in nonresponders.

The rearrangement links TRBV27 to TRBJ2-3; D gene unclear. The source is a human patient who had received a solid organ transplant and had CMV disease. Some T cells may have originated in the graft donor. The specimen was CD8+ T cells from blood, collected after autologous CMV-specific T cell therapy. As DNA, the CDR3 is TGTGCCAGCAGTTTAATAAGGGAAAGAACAGATACGCAGTATTTT. Translating it yields CASSLIRERTDTQYF.